These T cell receptor beta chains were read from a single sample in a study of blood T cells in healthy people across ages. Each CDR3 protein is one row after TCRdb ran MiXCR on the 5' RACE reads. The sample lists about 670,000 distinct CDR3 sequences; approximately 40% were seen once. What was sequenced was blood. Receptors originate from a man older than 75 in good health. Both conserved end residues are part of each CDR3. D genes are given only for firm matches. Clone sizes are given selectively: once, few, many, or a class where the clone is expanded.

CDR3 DNA	CDR3 protein	V gene	J gene	clone size	D gene
TGTGCCAGCAGTTACCGGACAGGGGGCGCCATTGATACGCAGTATTTT	CASSYRTGGAIDTQYF	TRBV6-5	TRBJ2-3	NA	TRBD1
TGTGCCAGCAGTGAACAGGCCTATGGCTACACCTTC	CASSEQAYGYTF	TRBV2	TRBJ1-2	many	NA
TGTGCCACCAGTGCCCTGCTGGGCCAGGAGACCACAGATACGCAGTATTTT	CATSALLGQETTDTQYF	TRBV24-1	TRBJ2-3	many	NA
TGTGCCAGCAGTTTAACGGGGGAAGGGGCTTTCTTT	CASSLTGEGAFF	TRBV12-3/TRBV12-4	TRBJ1-1	NA	NA
TGTGCCAGCACAGGGGCGGAAAAACTGTTTTTT	CASTGAEKLFF	TRBV6-1	TRBJ1-4	few	NA
TGTGCCAGCAGTGAGGGCAATCAGCCCCAGCATTTT	CASSEGNQPQHF	TRBV28	TRBJ1-5	few	NA
TGCAGTGCTCACCGGACAGGGTGGCCTTCCTACGAGCAGTACTTC	CSAHRTGWPSYEQYF	TRBV20-1	TRBJ2-7	many	TRBD1
TGTGCCAGCAGTCCCGGGACTAGCGGGAGGGCTTACGCGCAGTACTTC	CASSPGTSGRAYAQYF	TRBV27	TRBJ2-7	NA	TRBD2
TGTGCCAGCAGTTTAGATCCAGGCTCTTGGGATGGCTACACCTTC	CASSLDPGSWDGYTF	TRBV7-8	TRBJ1-2	NA	NA
TGTGCCACCGCGAGGGATCTCAATGAGCAGTTCTTC	CATARDLNEQFF	TRBV6-2/TRBV6-3	TRBJ2-1	NA	NA
TGCAGTGCTAGGCAGGGGGCTAATAATTCACCCCTCCACTTT	CSARQGANNSPLHF	TRBV20-1	TRBJ1-6	few	TRBD1
TGTGCCAGCAGTCGCGCAAGGGGGGGTGAAAAACTGTTTTTT	CASSRARGGEKLFF	TRBV28	TRBJ1-4	few	NA
TGTGCCGGCAGCCTTAGCGGGGGACGAGATACGCAGTATTTT	CAGSLSGGRDTQYF	TRBV6-5	TRBJ2-3	NA	TRBD2
TGCGCCAGCAGACCCAACGCAGGCACAGATACGCAGTATTTT	CASRPNAGTDTQYF	TRBV5-1	TRBJ2-3	few	NA
TGCAGCGTTGGGAGCGCTGGCAGCAATCAGCCCCAGCATTTT	CSVGSAGSNQPQHF	TRBV29-1	TRBJ1-5	NA	NA
TGTGCCAGCAGCCAGCGTCGGGGGGGTCAAGAGACCCAGTACTTC	CASSQRRGGQETQYF	TRBV3-1	TRBJ2-5	NA	TRBD2
TGCAGCGCCCTTTGGGGACAGGGATCGAGGGAGCAGTACTTC	CSALWGQGSREQYF	TRBV29-1	TRBJ2-7	many	TRBD1
TGTGCCAGCAGCCGGGGACTGAGCTCCTACAATGAGCAGTTCTTC	CASSRGLSSYNEQFF	TRBV7-3	TRBJ2-1	NA	NA
TGCGCCAGCAGCCAAGATCTAAGCGGCTCCTCCAATGGGCAGTTCTTC	CASSQDLSGSSNGQFF	TRBV4-1	TRBJ2-1	NA	NA
TGTGCCAGCAGACTAACAGGGACCAGCAATCAGCCCCAGCATTTT	CASRLTGTSNQPQHF	TRBV6-5	TRBJ1-5	NA	NA
TGCGCCAGCAGCTGGAGCTGGGAGCTGTTTTTT	CASSWSWELFF	TRBV5-1	TRBJ2-2	NA	NA
TGTGCCAGCTCACCGACAGGGACGGCCAACTACGAGCAGTACTTC	CASSPTGTANYEQYF	TRBV18	TRBJ2-7	NA	TRBD1
TGTGCCAGCAGCCCGCTCGGGGGCGCCTACGAGCAGTACTTC	CASSPLGGAYEQYF	TRBV7-2	TRBJ2-7	NA	NA
TGTGCCAGCAGTCCCGGGACAGTACTTGCTAATGAAAAACCGTTTTTT	CASSPGTVLANEKPFF	TRBV7-2	TRBJ1-4	NA	TRBD1
TGCAGTGCTAGAGATGAGGGCGCTACTGGGGCCAACGTCCTGACTTTC	CSARDEGATGANVLTF	TRBV20-1	TRBJ2-6	many	NA
TGCGCCAGCAGCCTCAGGCCGGGCCCCAAGACCTCCGAGCAGTACTTC	CASSLRPGPKTSEQYF	TRBV5-1	TRBJ2-7	NA	NA
TGTACCAGCAGCTTAGCCGGAGGGGGGGCCTACGAGCAGTACTTC	CTSSLAGGGAYEQYF	TRBV7-6	TRBJ2-7	NA	NA
TGTGCCAGCAGCTTATCCCCTGCGGAGACCCAGTACTTC	CASSLSPAETQYF	TRBV7-2	TRBJ2-5	few	NA
TGTGCCAGCAGTGACGGACAGGGCTCCTACAATGAGCAGTTCTTC	CASSDGQGSYNEQFF	TRBV6-4	TRBJ2-1	few	TRBD1
TGTGCCAGCAGCTGGTCCGGGACCTCCTCCTACGAGCAGTACTTC	CASSWSGTSSYEQYF	TRBV5-4	TRBJ2-7	few	NA
TGCGCCAGCAGCCATGTGTCAGCGAACACTGAAGCTTTCTTT	CASSHVSANTEAFF	TRBV4-1	TRBJ1-1	few	NA
TGCAGTGCTAGCCTGCGACCCGCCAAACCCTACGAGCAGTACTTC	CSASLRPAKPYEQYF	TRBV20-1	TRBJ2-7	few	NA
TGTGCCAGCGGGCTACTAGCGGGAATAAACAATGAGCAGTTCTTC	CASGLLAGINNEQFF	TRBV6-5	TRBJ2-1	few	TRBD2
TGTGCCAGCACTCCCGGACGATTCAATGAGCAGTTCTTC	CASTPGRFNEQFF	TRBV12-3/TRBV12-4	TRBJ2-1	few	NA
TGCAGTGCTAGAGATATCGGTCGAGAGCCCTATGGCTACACCTTC	CSARDIGREPYGYTF	TRBV20-1	TRBJ1-2	NA	NA
TGTGCCAGCAGCTCAGGGGGGCCAGACATTCAGTACTTC	CASSSGGPDIQYF	TRBV7-9	TRBJ2-4	NA	NA
TGCAGCGTTGAAGTGGCTAGCGGAGTTACAGATACGCAGTATTTT	CSVEVASGVTDTQYF	TRBV29-1	TRBJ2-3	many	TRBD2
TGTGCCAGTAGCTTATCTTACGGTGGACGGAGGGATGAAAAACTGTTTTTT	CASSLSYGGRRDEKLFF	TRBV7-9	TRBJ1-4	NA	NA
TGCAGCGTTGGGGACTCTCGGAGCAATGAGCAGTACTTC	CSVGDSRSNEQYF	TRBV29-1	TRBJ2-5	NA	NA
TGTGCCAACAGTTTATGGCAGGGGGCCTATGGCTACACCTTC	CANSLWQGAYGYTF	TRBV27	TRBJ1-2	NA	TRBD1
TGTGCTAGTGGTCTCCAACAGGATAGCACAGATACGCAGTATTTT	CASGLQQDSTDTQYF	TRBV12-5	TRBJ2-3	NA	NA
TGTGCCAGCAGCTCCCGTGGGGGGGGACAGCGACTTTCCTACAATGAGCAGTTCTTC	CASSSRGGGQRLSYNEQFF	TRBV11-2	TRBJ2-1	few	NA